This is a list of T cell receptor beta chains from one sample in a study of T cells in Graves' hyperthyroidism and ophthalmopathy. TCRdb re-called the multiplex PCR reads with MiXCR, one entry per CDR3 protein. The sample has around 290,000 distinct CDR3 sequences; 17% are singletons. Sequenced input: blood. The receptors derive from a woman in her fifties or sixties with Graves' ophthalmopathy. Both conserved end residues are part of each CDR3.

CDR3aa: CASSPYIRNEQFF; v_gene: TRBV4-1; j_gene: TRBJ2-1
CDR3aa: CASSLKSAYNEQFF; v_gene: TRBV4-2; j_gene: TRBJ2-1
CDR3aa: CASTEPGGLGYNEQFF; v_gene: TRBV28; j_gene: TRBJ2-1
CDR3aa: CASSYRRGHEVYEQYF; v_gene: TRBV6-2/TRBV6-3; j_gene: TRBJ2-7
CDR3aa: CSADRLAGPDTQYF; v_gene: TRBV20-1; j_gene: TRBJ2-3
CDR3aa: CASKGGRSNNEQFF; v_gene: TRBV7-9; j_gene: TRBJ2-1
CDR3aa: CASSQDRGTGIYEQYF; v_gene: TRBV3-1; j_gene: TRBJ2-7
CDR3aa: CASGQAPGTGREQFF; v_gene: TRBV4-3; j_gene: TRBJ2-1
CDR3aa: CASSLVFRNQPQHF; v_gene: TRBV7-2; j_gene: TRBJ1-5
CDR3aa: CASSRDRGLNVEAFF; v_gene: TRBV4-3; j_gene: TRBJ1-1